This TCR beta chain comes out of a study of blood T cell repertoires in COVID-19. Whole-study context: Sites in the United States, Italy and Spain provided acute and convalescent COVID-19 samples. Sample material is recorded as cDNA or gDNA derived from T cells, B-cell-depleted T cells, or PBMCs.

This CDR3 comprises 17 residues. V lost 0 bases, J lost 6 bases, and 10 bases stayed unmatched. From germline, CDR1 is LNHDA and CDR2 SQIVND (reference sequence). Authors' methods: Estimated nucleated cell counts came from reference gene primer amplification. This table comes from immunoSEQ multiplex PCR, and its TCRdb copy is limited to in-frame clones, with some not included. V, J and clone size reflect that table, while D and trimming were determined from the DNA. The sample consists of about 300,000 clones, 86% of them appearing once. Sequenced: peripheral blood. V usage is TRBV19 and J usage is TRBJ2-1, with TRBD1 matching 8 bases. The TCR originated in a woman aged 45-60 years with acute or convalescent COVID-19. For the CDR3, the DNA is TGTGCCAGTAGTATAGATCAGCCTGGACAGGGAGTCAATGAGCAGTTCTTC. Its protein is CASSIDQPGQGVNEQFF.